These 4 T cell receptor beta chains were all obtained from the same sample, sequenced in a study of ipilimumab plus nivolumab after autologous stem cell transplantation (dated by TCRdb to about 2021). Library creation used the immunoSEQ multiplex PCR assay. Imported from immuneACCESS, the table was reduced by TCRdb to in-frame sequences with V and J called. These copies leave out some clones; in studies compared against another copy, an unresolved V gene accounts for under half, and the cause of the remainder is not known. The sample has about 10,000 clones on record, roughly two thirds of them singletons. Over 15% of the sample lies in the top ten. The input for sequencing was PBMCs, taken in a trial of ipilimumab plus nivolumab as post-transplant consolidation. The receptors derive from a female donor with multiple myeloma.

This chain links TRBV27 with TRBJ1-1, with D hard to call. CDR1 is MNHEY and CDR2 is SMNVEV in the germline V gene (reference sequence). Trimming pared 3 bases from V and 0 bases from J, leaving 5 bases between. The CDR3 length is 13 residues. The CDR3 loop is CASSFLVNTEAFF. For the CDR3, the DNA is TGTGCCAGCAGTTTTCTTGTGAACACTGAAGCTTTCTTT.

The rearrangement uses TRBV19 and TRBJ1-2, with 11 bases matching TRBD1. In germline, CDR1 is LNHDA, CDR2 SQIVND (reference sequence). The CDR3 is made up of 15 amino acids. After removal of 6 bases from V and 3 bases from J, the junction contained 6 bases not matched to a gene. The CDR3 DNA reads TGTGCCAGTAGCCCCGGGACAGGGGGGGACTATGGCTACACCTTC. Protein: CASSPGTGGDYGYTF.

The genes are TRBV5-1 and TRBJ2-2; D might be TRBD2 (5 bases). The CDR3 has 15 amino acids. Germline CDR1 and CDR2: SGHRS and YFSETQ. V was clipped by 4 bases and J by 0 bases, with 10 bases between them. The CDR3 here is CASSRTLSNTGELFF. CDR3 DNA: TGCGCCAGCAGCAGGACTCTATCGAACACCGGGGAGCTGTTTTTT.

V usage is TRBV28 and J usage is TRBJ2-7; 8 bases are shared with TRBD1. Germline CDR1 is MDHEN and CDR2 is SYDVKM. CDR3 length: 15 amino acids. Unmatched junction bases numbered 9, after V lost 4 bases and J lost 4 bases. The DNA for the CDR3 is TGTGCCAGCAGTTCCCCCCGGCAGGGGGCTTACGAGCAGTACTTC. Encoded protein: CASSSPRQGAYEQYF.